This T cell receptor (beta chain) appears in the sequencing data of a study of cytomegalovirus exposure and HLA in healthy donors. V lost 5 bases and J lost 2, with 15 bases in between. In germline, CDR1 is MDHEN, CDR2 SYDVKM. This CDR3 contains 15 residues. The method was immunoSEQ multiplex PCR; TCRdb's version includes in-frame clones alone and lacks a portion of them. The sample holds 150,000 or so clones, about 88% seen once. The chain carries TRBV28 and TRBJ1-1; TRBD1 might be the D (5 bases). The receptor comes from a woman between 18 and 29 years old in good health and CMV-seropositive. Material for sequencing was PBMCs. CDR3 region: CASSKSLQGNTEAFF. The CDR3 coding sequence is TGTGCCAGCAGTAAGTCTCTTCAGGGTAACACTGAAGCTTTCTTT.